The rows below give T cell receptor beta chains drawn from one sample of a study of blood T cell repertoires in COVID-19. The assay was immunoSEQ multiplex PCR, and TCRdb's table has in-frame clones only and misses some. The sample lists some 57,000 clones; 65% to 85% were seen once. The sample was peripheral blood. Receptors were obtained from a man aged 80 or over with COVID-19, enrolled during active disease. Both conserved end residues are part of each CDR3. The D gene is left open where the match is weak. Not all rows give a size; the values are once, few, many and, for expanded clones, a class.

-	15	TRBV6-4	TRBJ2-1	-	CASSEESSGYNEQFF	TGTGCCAGCAGTGAAGAGAGCTCGGGATACAATGAGCAGTTCTTC
-	13	TRBV10-2	TRBJ1-2	TRBD1	CASSEGQAYGYTF	TGCGCCAGCAGTGAGGGACAGGCTTATGGCTACACCTTC
once	13	TRBV28	TRBJ1-2	TRBD1	CASSTPGTAVYTF	TGTGCCAGCAGTACACCCGGGACAGCGGTCTACACCTTC
-	16	TRBV5-6	TRBJ1-1	TRBD1	CASSQPGQVYNTEAFF	TGTGCCAGCAGCCAACCTGGACAGGTATATAACACTGAAGCTTTCTTT
-	14	TRBV30	TRBJ1-2	-	CAWPRGLTEGGYTF	TGTGCCTGGCCTAGGGGTCTGACGGAGGGAGGCTACACCTTC
-	17	TRBV10-1	TRBJ2-1	-	CASSEGGTAASYNEQFF	TGCGCCAGCAGTGAGGGGGGGACAGCGGCTTCCTACAATGAGCAGTTCTTC
few	15	TRBV6-5	TRBJ1-1	-	CASSYSSSGVREAFF	TGTGCCAGCAGTTACTCGAGCTCGGGGGTGAGAGAAGCTTTCTTT
-	14	TRBV19	TRBJ1-4	TRBD1	CASSFGQVNEKLFF	TGTGCCAGTAGTTTCGGACAGGTTAATGAAAAACTGTTTTTT
-	15	TRBV5-4	TRBJ1-4	TRBD1	CASSGPGQGGEKLFF	TGTGCCAGCAGCGGCCCGGGACAGGGTGGCGAAAAACTGTTTTTT
-	17	TRBV5-1	TRBJ2-1	TRBD2	CASSLMQAGGLGNEQFF	TGCGCCAGCAGCTTGATGCAGGCGGGGGGTTTGGGGAATGAGCAGTTCTTC
once	15	TRBV13	TRBJ2-5	-	CASSSVRAPQETQYF	TGTGCCAGCAGCTCGGTGCGGGCCCCCCAAGAGACCCAGTACTTC
few	14	TRBV6-5	TRBJ1-5	TRBD1	CALKGQGYNQPQHF	TGTGCCCTCAAGGGACAGGGGTACAATCAGCCCCAGCATTTT
-	15	TRBV19	TRBJ1-5	-	CASSIVGQPNQPQHF	TGTGCCAGTAGTATAGTTGGGCAACCCAATCAGCCCCAGCATTTT
-	15	TRBV9	TRBJ1-3	-	CASSLEQGGGNTIYF	TGTGCCAGCAGCCTCGAACAGGGTGGTGGAAACACCATATATTTT
-	14	TRBV9	TRBJ1-1	-	CASSVGGMNTEAFF	TGTGCCAGCAGCGTAGGAGGCATGAACACTGAAGCTTTCTTT
-	13	TRBV9	TRBJ1-1	-	CASSVGMSTEAFF	TGTGCCAGCAGCGTAGGAATGAGCACTGAAGCTTTCTTT
-	15	TRBV6-4	TRBJ2-5	TRBD2	CASSVRAGGLETQYF	TGTGCCAGCAGTGTTCGAGCGGGGGGGCTGGAGACCCAGTACTTC
-	16	TRBV2	TRBJ1-1	TRBD1	CASSARTGQGNTEAFF	TGTGCCAGCAGTGCTCGGACAGGGCAGGGGAACACTGAAGCTTTCTTT
-	14	TRBV5-1	TRBJ2-7	TRBD1	CASSWAGTGDEQYF	TGCGCCAGCAGCTGGGCCGGGACAGGAGACGAGCAGTACTTC
-	13	TRBV11-3	TRBJ2-1	TRBD2	CASSFRGRDEQFF	TGTGCCAGCAGCTTCCGCGGGAGAGATGAGCAGTTCTTC
-	15	TRBV2	TRBJ2-2	TRBD1	CASSEQGANTGELFF	TGTGCCAGCAGTGAGCAGGGGGCGAACACCGGGGAGCTGTTTTTT
-	16	TRBV7-2	TRBJ1-6	TRBD1	CASSLASGTGGSPLHF	TGTGCCAGCAGCTTAGCCTCCGGGACAGGGGGCTCACCCCTCCACTTT
-	13	TRBV11-1	TRBJ1-1	TRBD1	CASSLQGGTEAFF	TGTGCCAGCAGCTTACAGGGGGGAACTGAAGCTTTCTTT
-	15	TRBV6-1	TRBJ2-1	TRBD1	CASSEERTGWNEQFF	TGTGCCAGCAGTGAAGAGAGGACAGGGTGGAATGAGCAGTTCTTC
-	12	TRBV29-1	TRBJ2-1	TRBD1	CSDRGDYNEQFF	TGCAGCGACAGGGGGGACTACAATGAGCAGTTCTTC
-	11	TRBV9	TRBJ1-5	-	CASSVIQPQHF	TGTGCCAGCAGCGTTATTCAGCCCCAGCATTTT
-	16	TRBV5-4	TRBJ2-5	-	CASSLGGQGGQETQYF	TGTGCCAGCAGCTTGGGGGGCCAGGGAGGCCAAGAGACCCAGTACTTC
few	15	TRBV5-4	TRBJ2-7	TRBD1	CASSPQGRHSYEQYF	TGTGCCAGCAGCCCACAGGGGCGGCACTCCTACGAGCAGTACTTC
-	14	TRBV6-5	TRBJ1-5	-	CASSKSQGYQPQHF	TGTGCCAGCAGTAAATCACAGGGATATCAGCCCCAGCATTTT
-	16	TRBV19	TRBJ2-1	TRBD2	CASTTGTSGGGNEQFF	TGTGCCAGTACCACGGGGACTAGCGGGGGGGGCAATGAGCAGTTCTTC
-	13	TRBV29-1	TRBJ1-1	-	CSARPQGGTEAFF	TGCAGCGCCCGGCCCCAGGGCGGCACTGAAGCTTTCTTT
-	13	TRBV27	TRBJ2-3	-	CASSFKRTDTQYF	TGTGCCAGCAGTTTCAAGCGGACAGATACGCAGTATTTT
-	14	TRBV19	TRBJ1-1	-	CASSIRTGNTEAFF	TGTGCCAGTAGTATCCGAACAGGGAACACTGAAGCTTTCTTT
-	15	TRBV27	TRBJ1-1	TRBD1	CASRGTGGANTEAFF	TGTGCCAGCAGGGGGACAGGGGGCGCGAACACTGAAGCTTTCTTT
-	15	TRBV29-1	TRBJ1-1	-	CSAKENTQGGPEAFF	TGCAGCGCTAAGGAAAACACACAGGGTGGCCCTGAAGCTTTCTTT
-	15	TRBV4-3	TRBJ2-7	-	CASSQDWRGTYEQYF	TGCGCCAGCAGCCAAGACTGGAGAGGAACCTACGAGCAGTACTTC
-	13	TRBV3-1/TRBV3-2	TRBJ1-1	TRBD1	CASMRGQETEAFF	TGTGCCAGCATGAGGGGGCAGGAGACTGAAGCTTTCTTT
-	15	TRBV6-5	TRBJ1-5	-	CASSYSGGGNQPQHF	TGTGCCAGCAGTTACTCCGGGGGGGGCAATCAGCCCCAGCATTTT
-	15	TRBV6-5	TRBJ2-1	TRBD2	CASSQQRGGRDEQFF	TGTGCCAGCAGCCAACAGCGGGGGGGCCGGGATGAGCAGTTCTTC
-	15	TRBV11-2	TRBJ1-4	-	CASSAQGKTNEKLFF	TGTGCCAGCAGTGCACAGGGTAAGACTAATGAAAAACTGTTTTTT
few	15	TRBV27	TRBJ2-5	-	CASSLSPTRGETQYF	TGTGCCAGCAGTTTATCCCCTACTCGGGGAGAGACCCAGTACTTC
once	14	TRBV28	TRBJ1-2	TRBD1	CASREQGGSYGYTF	TGTGCCAGCAGGGAACAGGGGGGGTCGTATGGCTACACCTTC
-	13	TRBV5-1	TRBJ1-5	TRBD1	CASSTGGNQPQHF	TGCGCCAGCAGCACAGGGGGCAATCAGCCCCAGCATTTT
-	15	TRBV2	TRBJ2-2	-	CASSGVADGTGELFF	TGTGCCAGCAGTGGAGTAGCCGACGGGACCGGGGAGCTGTTTTTT
-	13	TRBV19	TRBJ2-5	TRBD1	CASTRTGEETQYF	TGTGCCAGTACCCGGACAGGGGAAGAGACCCAGTACTTC
-	13	TRBV11-1	TRBJ2-3	-	CASSLSTKDTQYF	TGTGCCAGCAGCTTGTCCACTAAAGATACGCAGTATTTT
-	12	TRBV5-1	TRBJ2-3	-	CASSLAGDTQYF	TGCGCCAGCAGCTTAGCAGGGGATACGCAGTATTTT
-	13	TRBV10-3	TRBJ2-5	-	CAISEAGQETQYF	TGTGCCATCAGTGAGGCAGGGCAAGAGACCCAGTACTTC
-	17	TRBV27	TRBJ1-5	TRBD1	CASSSITGTGGNQPQHF	TGTGCCAGCAGTTCAATTACCGGGACAGGGGGCAATCAGCCCCAGCATTTT
once	15	TRBV27	TRBJ2-2	TRBD1	CASSPDRGRTGELFF	TGTGCCAGCAGCCCGGACAGGGGGAGGACCGGGGAGCTGTTTTTT
once	14	TRBV5-4	TRBJ1-4	TRBD1	CASSLRQGPEKLFF	TGTGCCAGCAGCTTGAGACAGGGTCCTGAAAAACTGTTTTTT